This TCR beta chain was retrieved from a study of blood T cell repertoires in COVID-19. The V and J ends lost 3 bases and 12 bases, in that order; junction bases with no gene match: 7. In germline, CDR1 is LGHDT, CDR2 YNNKEL (reference sequence). CDR3 size: 13 residues. Repertoires were generated with immunoSEQ multiplex PCR, while TCRdb's copy carries only in-frame clones and drops some. The sample lists 310,000 or so clones; around 90% were seen once. Sequencing used PBMCs or T cells enriched from blood (not recorded which). This receptor was obtained from a woman in her twenties or thirties who had recovered from COVID-19. This sequence joins TRBV3-1 (or the pseudogene TRBV3-2) and TRBJ1-4; 7 positions match TRBD1. CDR3 nucleotide sequence: TGTGCCAGCAGCCATTCAACAGGGGTTGAACTGTTTTTT. As protein: CASSHSTGVELFF.